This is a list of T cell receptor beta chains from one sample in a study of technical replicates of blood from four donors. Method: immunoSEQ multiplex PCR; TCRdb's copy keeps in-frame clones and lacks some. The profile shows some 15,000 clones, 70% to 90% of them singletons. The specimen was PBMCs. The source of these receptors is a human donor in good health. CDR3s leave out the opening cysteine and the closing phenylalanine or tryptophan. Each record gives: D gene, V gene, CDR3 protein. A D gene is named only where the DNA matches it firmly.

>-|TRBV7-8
ASSSGGATMNTEAF
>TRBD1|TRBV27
ASSPDTTGAYGYT
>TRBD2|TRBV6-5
ASSYSAGGSYEQY
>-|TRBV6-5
ASTRGAGGSYEQY
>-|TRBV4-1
ASSVAPGADTYEQY
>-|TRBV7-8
ASSLEGVRLGQY
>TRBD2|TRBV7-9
ASSQLAGAGNEQF
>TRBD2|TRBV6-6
ASSYFGSGSTDTQY
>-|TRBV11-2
ASSSPRGRNWNEQF
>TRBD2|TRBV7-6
ASSFSGSGTGELF
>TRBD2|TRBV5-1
ASSSWTSGTDTQY
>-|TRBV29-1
SVAQGQETQY
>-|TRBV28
ASSRFAGTRKSYEQY
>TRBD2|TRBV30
AWSRRTSGNEQF
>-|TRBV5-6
ASSLTSGNQETQY
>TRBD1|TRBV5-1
ASSLGQGQETQY
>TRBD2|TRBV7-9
ASFWGGEQY
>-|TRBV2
ASTLAGLDEQY
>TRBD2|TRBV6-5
ASSYSGTSGTYEQY
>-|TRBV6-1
ASSGPTGGDQPQH
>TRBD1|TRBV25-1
ASSDPARGSYEQY
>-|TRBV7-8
ASSLGSGATNVYSNQPQH
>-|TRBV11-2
ASSPLWEGTTNEKLF
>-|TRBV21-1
ASSRAGASYEQY
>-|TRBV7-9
ASLHPTSGNTIY
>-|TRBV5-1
ASSLTQQSSYEQY
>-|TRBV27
ASSWGPELDEQF
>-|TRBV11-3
ASSTGYQETQY
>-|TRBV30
AWSFQDIGGKLF
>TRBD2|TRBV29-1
STRAAGGSTDTQY
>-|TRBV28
ASSSPSGGTNYGYT
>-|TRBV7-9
ASSPVGSSRGNEQF
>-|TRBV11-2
ASQIGTWDEQY
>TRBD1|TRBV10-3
AISPGQGRLGQETQY
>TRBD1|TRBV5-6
ASSLRGGQGTDTQY
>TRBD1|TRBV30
ACNRGLEHGYT
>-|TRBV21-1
ASTWTSGRACSYEQY
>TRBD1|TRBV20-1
SAGQGNEQY
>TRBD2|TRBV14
ASSQQLAGGPLNTQY
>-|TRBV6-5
ASSYSGNTGELF
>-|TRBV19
ASRNRVGETQY
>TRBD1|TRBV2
ANGQGVTEAF
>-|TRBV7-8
ASSLESGYEQY
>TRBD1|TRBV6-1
ASRGGEGAALEAF
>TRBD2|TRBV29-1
SGSGLVHTEQF
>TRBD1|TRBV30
AWSRDSGEKLF
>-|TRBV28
ASSLLRVRTDDSGNTIY
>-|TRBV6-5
ASSYRGTHNEQF
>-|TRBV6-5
ASYRPGSQEAF
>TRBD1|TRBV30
AWSQGTATDTQY
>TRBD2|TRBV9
ASSDGTSGMSTDTQY
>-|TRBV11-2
ASSPSGGNTIY
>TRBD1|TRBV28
ASSGLQGKLYEQY
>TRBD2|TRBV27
ASSPRLAGEATDTQY
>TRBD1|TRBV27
ASSPRQGLAGELF
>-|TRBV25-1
ASSFDSHKVLF
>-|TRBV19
ASSIGQLTYGYT